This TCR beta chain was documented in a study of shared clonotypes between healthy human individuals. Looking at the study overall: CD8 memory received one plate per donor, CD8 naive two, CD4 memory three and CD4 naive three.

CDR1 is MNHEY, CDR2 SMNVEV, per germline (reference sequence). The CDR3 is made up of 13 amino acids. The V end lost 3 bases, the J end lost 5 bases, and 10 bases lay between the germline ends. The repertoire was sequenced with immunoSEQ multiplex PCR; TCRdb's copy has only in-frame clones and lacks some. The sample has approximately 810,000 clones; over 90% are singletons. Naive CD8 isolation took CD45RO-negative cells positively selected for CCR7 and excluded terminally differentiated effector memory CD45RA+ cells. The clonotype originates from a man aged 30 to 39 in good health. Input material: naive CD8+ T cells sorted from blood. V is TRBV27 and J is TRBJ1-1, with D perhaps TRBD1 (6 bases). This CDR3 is CASSFGQTTEAFF. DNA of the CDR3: TGTGCCAGCAGTTTTGGACAGACTACTGAAGCTTTCTTT.